This T cell receptor beta chain came from a study of a mutant IDH1 vaccine in newly diagnosed glioma. The overall study: In weeks 1, 3, 5, 7, 11, 15, 19 and 23, patients were vaccinated. The initiation of vaccination occurred 4-6 weeks after radiotherapy alone, or with temozolomide cycles. Most patients had radiochemotherapy with temozolomide before enrollment; others had one alone.

Regarding the study as a whole: Induction of immune responses by the vaccine occurred in roughly 93% of patients.

Here immunoSEQ multiplex PCR was the method, and the copy in TCRdb shows in-frame clones only, minus some. The table records about 67,000 clones, about nine tenths of them present only once. Trimming cost V 4 bases and J 2 bases; bases outside gene matches: 9. The CDR3 runs 17 residues. The germline V gene has CDR1 SGHNT and CDR2 YYREEE (reference sequence). Time point defined: week 11, during vaccination. Vaccination used 300 ug of mutant IDH1 20-mer peptide per dose, with topical imiquimod. As concerns this clone: Its antigen is unknown.

The source of this sequence is a man aged 40-49 years with glioma. The chain is built from TRBV5-4 and TRBJ1-6; 7 bases are shared with TRBD1. The sequences come from PBMCs, collected from a glioma patient whose treatment included an IDH1 peptide vaccine. CDR3 loop: CASSKKGGTPYNSPLHF. DNA for the CDR3: TGTGCCAGCAGCAAAAAAGGGGGCACCCCCTATAATTCACCCCTCCACTTT.